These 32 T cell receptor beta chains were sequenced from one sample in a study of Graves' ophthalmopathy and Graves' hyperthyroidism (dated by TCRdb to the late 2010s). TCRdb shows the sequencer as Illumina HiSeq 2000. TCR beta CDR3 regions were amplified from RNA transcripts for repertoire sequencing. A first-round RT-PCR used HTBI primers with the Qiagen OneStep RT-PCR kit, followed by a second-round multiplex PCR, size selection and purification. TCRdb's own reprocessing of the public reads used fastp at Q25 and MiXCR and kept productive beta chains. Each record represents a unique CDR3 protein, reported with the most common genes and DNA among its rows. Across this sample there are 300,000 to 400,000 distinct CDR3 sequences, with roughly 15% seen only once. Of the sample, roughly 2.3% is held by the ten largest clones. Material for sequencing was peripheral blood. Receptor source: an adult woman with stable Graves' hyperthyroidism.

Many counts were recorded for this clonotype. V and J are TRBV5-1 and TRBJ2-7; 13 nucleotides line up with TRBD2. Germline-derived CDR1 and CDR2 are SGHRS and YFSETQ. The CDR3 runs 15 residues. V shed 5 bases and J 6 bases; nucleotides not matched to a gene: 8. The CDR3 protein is CASRLAGGPAGEQYF. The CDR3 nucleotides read TGCGCCAGCAGACTAGCGGGAGGGCCCGCGGGCGAGCAGTACTTC.

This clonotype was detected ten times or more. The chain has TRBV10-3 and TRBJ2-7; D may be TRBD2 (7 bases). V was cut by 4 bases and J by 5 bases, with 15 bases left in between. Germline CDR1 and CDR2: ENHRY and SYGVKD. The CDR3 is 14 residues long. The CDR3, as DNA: TGTGCCATCAGTGCCGAGGGGGGGTACGACGAGCAGTACTTC. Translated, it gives CAISAEGGYDEQYF.

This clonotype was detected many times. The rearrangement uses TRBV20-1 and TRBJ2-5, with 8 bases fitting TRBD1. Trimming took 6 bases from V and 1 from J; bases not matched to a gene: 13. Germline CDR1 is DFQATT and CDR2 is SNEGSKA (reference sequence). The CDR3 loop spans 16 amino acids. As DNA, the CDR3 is TGCAGTGCCCCATCGGCGACAGGGGTTACCCAAGAGACCCAGTACTTC. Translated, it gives CSAPSATGVTQETQYF.

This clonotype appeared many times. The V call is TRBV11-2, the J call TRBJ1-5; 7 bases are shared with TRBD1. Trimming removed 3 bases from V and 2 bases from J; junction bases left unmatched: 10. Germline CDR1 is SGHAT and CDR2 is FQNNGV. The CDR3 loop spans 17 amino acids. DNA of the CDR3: TGTGCCAGCAGCTTCCGGACAGGCCTATTGGGCAATCAGCCCCAGCATTTT. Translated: CASSFRTGLLGNQPQHF.

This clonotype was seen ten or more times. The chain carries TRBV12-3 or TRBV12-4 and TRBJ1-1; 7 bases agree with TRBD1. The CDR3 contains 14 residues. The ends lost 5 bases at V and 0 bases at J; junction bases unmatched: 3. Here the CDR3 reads CASSQTGMNTEAFF. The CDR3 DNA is TGTGCCAGCAGTCAGACAGGGATGAACACTGAAGCTTTCTTT.

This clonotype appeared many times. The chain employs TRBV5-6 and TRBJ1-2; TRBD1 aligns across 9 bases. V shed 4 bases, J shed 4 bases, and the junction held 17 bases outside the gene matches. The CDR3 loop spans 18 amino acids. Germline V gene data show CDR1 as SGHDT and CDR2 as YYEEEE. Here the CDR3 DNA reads TGTGCCAGCAGCGAGACCGGGACAGGGATTGGTTGGAGCTATGGCTACACCTTC. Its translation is CASSETGTGIGWSYGYTF.

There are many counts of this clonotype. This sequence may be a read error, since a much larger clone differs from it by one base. CDR3 DNA sequence: TGTGCCAGCAGTGAAAGGGGGGAGCTAACTACCAAAAACATTAAGTACTTC. It encodes CASSERGELTTKNIKYF. The V gene is TRBV6-1, the J gene TRBJ2-4; D is perhaps TRBD1 or TRBD2 (6 bases each). This CDR3 region has 17 residues. Germline loops: CDR1 MNHNS, CDR2 SASEGT.

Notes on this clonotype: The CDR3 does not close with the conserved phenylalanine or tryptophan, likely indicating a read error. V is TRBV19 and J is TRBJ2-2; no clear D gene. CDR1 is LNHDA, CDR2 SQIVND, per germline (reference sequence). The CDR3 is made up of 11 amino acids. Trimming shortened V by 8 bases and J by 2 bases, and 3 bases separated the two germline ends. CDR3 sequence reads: CASRNTGELFS. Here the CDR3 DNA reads TGTGCCAGTCGTAACACCGGGGAGCTGTTTTCT.

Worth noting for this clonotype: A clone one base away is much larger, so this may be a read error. CDR3: CASSLGAAGPMNTEACF. In DNA form, the CDR3 reads TGTGCCAGCAGCTTAGGGGCGGCAGGGCCCATGAACACTGAAGCTTGCTTT. The V call is TRBV11-2, the J call TRBJ1-1; a weak D match, TRBD1 (5 bases). Per germline, CDR1 SGHAT and CDR2 FQNNGV. The CDR3 totals 17 residues.

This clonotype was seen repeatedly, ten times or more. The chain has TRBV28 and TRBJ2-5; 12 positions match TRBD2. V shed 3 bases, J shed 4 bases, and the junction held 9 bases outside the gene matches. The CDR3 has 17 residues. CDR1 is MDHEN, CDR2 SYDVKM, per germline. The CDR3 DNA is TGTGCCAGCAGTTTCGTCGGACTAGCGGGACAGCGAGAGACCCAGTACTTC. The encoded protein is CASSFVGLAGQRETQYF.

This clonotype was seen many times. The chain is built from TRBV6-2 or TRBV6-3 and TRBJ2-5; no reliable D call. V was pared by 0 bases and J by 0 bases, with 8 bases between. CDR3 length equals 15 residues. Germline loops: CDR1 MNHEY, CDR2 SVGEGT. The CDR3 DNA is TGTGCCAGCAGTTACTCGAGCAAAGACCAAGAGACCCAGTACTTC. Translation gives CASSYSSKDQETQYF.

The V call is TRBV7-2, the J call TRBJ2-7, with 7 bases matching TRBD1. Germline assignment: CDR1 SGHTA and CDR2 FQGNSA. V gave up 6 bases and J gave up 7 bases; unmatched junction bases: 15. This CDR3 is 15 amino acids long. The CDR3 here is CASSRGQQGIEEQYF. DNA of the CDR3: TGTGCCAGCAGTCGGGGACAGCAAGGGATAGAAGAGCAGTACTTC. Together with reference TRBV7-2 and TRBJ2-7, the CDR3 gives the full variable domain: GAGVSQSPSNKVTEKGKDVELRCDPISGHTALYWYRQSLGQGLEFLIYFQGNSAPDKSGLPSDRFSAERTGGSVSTLTIQRTQQEDSAVYLCASSRGQQGIEEQYFGPGTRLTVT.

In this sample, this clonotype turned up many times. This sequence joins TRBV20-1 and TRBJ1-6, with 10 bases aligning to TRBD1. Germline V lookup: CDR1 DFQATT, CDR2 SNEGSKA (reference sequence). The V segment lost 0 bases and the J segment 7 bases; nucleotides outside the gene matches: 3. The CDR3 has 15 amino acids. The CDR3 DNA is TGCAGTGCTAGAGAAACGGGACAGGGGAATTCACCCCTCCACTTT. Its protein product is CSARETGQGNSPLHF.

CDR3 loop: CATSAYRGLNQPQHF. In DNA form, the CDR3 reads TGTGCCACCAGCGCCTACAGGGGGCTCAATCAGCCCCAGCATTTT. This chain links TRBV15 with TRBJ1-5; 9 bases are shared with TRBD1. The CDR3 length is 15 residues. Germline V gene lookup returns CDR1 LNHNV and CDR2 YYDKDF (reference sequence). V was clipped by 5 bases and J by 3 bases; unmatched bases: 5.

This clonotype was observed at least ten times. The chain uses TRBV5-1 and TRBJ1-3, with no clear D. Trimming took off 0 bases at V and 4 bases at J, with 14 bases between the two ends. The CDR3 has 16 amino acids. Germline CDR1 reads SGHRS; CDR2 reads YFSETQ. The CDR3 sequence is CASSLVGQIVGNTIYF. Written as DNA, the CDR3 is TGCGCCAGCAGCTTGGTTGGGCAAATTGTAGGAAACACCATATATTTT.

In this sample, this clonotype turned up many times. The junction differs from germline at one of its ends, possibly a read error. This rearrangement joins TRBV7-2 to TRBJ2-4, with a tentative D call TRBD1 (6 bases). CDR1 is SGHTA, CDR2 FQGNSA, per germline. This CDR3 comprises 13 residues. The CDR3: CASSLTGRNIKYF. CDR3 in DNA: TGTGCCAGCAGCTTAACAGGGAGAAACATTAAGTACTTC.

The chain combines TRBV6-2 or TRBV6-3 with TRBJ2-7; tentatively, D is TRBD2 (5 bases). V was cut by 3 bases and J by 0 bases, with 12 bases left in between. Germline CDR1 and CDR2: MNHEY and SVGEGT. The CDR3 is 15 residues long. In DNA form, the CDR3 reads TGTGCCAGCAGTTATTTAGTAGCGCACTCCTACGAGCAGTACTTC. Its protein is CASSYLVAHSYEQYF.

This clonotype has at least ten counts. CDR3 sequence reads: CASRLGTSGRAGETQYF. CDR3 nucleotides: TGTGCCAGCAGGCTGGGGACTAGCGGGAGGGCCGGGGAGACCCAGTACTTC. The rearrangement links TRBV7-2 to TRBJ2-5; TRBD2 agrees at 16 bases. With 6 bases clipped from V and 5 bases from J, the junction kept 9 bases outside the gene matches. The germline V gene encodes CDR1 SGHTA and CDR2 FQGNSA. CDR3 length: 17 residues. The complete variable domain, with remaining parts taken from reference TRBV7-2 and TRBJ2-5, reads GAGVSQSPSNKVTEKGKDVELRCDPISGHTALYWYRQSLGQGLEFLIYFQGNSAPDKSGLPSDRFSAERTGGSVSTLTIQRTQQEDSAVYLCASRLGTSGRAGETQYFGPGTRLLVL.

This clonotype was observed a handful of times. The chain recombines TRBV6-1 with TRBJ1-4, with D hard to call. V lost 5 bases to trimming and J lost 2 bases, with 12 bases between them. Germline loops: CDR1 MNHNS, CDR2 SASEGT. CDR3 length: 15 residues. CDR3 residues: CASSQYSGTNEKLFF. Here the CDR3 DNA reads TGTGCCAGCAGTCAGTACAGCGGCACTAATGAAAAACTGTTTTTT.

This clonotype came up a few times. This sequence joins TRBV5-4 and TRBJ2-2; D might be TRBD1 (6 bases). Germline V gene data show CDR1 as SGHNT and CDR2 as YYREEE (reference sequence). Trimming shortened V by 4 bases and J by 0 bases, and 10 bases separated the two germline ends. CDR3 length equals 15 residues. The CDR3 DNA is TGTGCCAGCAGCGCCGGGACAACGAACACCGGGGAGCTGTTTTTT. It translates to CASSAGTTNTGELFF. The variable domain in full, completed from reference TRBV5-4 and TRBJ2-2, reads ETGVTQSPTHLIKTRGQQVTLRCSSQSGHNTVSWYQQALGQGPQFIFQYYREEENGRGNFPPRFSGLQFPNYSSELNVNALELDDSALYLCASSAGTTNTGELFFGEGSRLTVL.

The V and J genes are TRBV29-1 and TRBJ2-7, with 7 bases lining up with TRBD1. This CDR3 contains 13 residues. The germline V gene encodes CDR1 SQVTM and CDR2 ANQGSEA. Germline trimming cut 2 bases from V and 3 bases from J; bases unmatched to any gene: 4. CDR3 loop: CSVESTGVYEQYF. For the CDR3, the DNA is TGCAGCGTTGAAAGTACAGGGGTCTACGAGCAGTACTTC.

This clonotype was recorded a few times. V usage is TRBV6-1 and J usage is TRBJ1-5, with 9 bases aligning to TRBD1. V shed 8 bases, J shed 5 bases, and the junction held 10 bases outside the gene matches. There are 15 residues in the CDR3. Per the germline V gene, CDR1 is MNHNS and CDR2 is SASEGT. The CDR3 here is CASRKTGGSDQPQHF. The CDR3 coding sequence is TGTGCCAGCCGAAAAACAGGGGGCTCAGATCAGCCCCAGCATTTT.

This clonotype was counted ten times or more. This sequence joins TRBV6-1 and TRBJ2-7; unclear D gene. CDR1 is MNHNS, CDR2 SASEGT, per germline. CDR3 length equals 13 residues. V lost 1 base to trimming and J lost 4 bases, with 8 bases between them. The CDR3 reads CASSEVQDYEQYF. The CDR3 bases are TGTGCCAGCAGTGAAGTACAAGATTACGAGCAGTACTTC.

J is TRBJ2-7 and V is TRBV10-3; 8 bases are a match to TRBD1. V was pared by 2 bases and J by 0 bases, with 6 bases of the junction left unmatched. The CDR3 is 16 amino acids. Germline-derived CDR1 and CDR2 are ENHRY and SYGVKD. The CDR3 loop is CAISERGQANSYEQYF. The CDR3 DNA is TGTGCCATCAGTGAGAGGGGACAGGCAAACTCCTACGAGCAGTACTTC.

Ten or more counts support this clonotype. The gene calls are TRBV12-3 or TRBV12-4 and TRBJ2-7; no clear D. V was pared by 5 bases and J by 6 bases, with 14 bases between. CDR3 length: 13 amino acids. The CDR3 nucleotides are TGTGCCAGCAGTACCTTAGACCTGGGCGAGCAGTACTTC. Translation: CASSTLDLGEQYF.

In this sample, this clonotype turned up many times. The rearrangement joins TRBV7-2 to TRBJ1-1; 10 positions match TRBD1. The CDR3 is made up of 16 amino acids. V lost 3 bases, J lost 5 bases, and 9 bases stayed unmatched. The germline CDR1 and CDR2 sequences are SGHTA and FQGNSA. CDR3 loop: CASSLGTTGQGTEAFF. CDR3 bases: TGTGCCAGCAGCTTGGGTACCACGGGACAGGGGACTGAAGCTTTCTTT.

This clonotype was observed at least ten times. DNA of the CDR3: TGCGCCAGCAGCCAAGGGGACGGCCTGAGCTCCTATAATTCACCCCTCCACTTT. Encoded protein: CASSQGDGLSSYNSPLHF. This chain links TRBV4-3 with TRBJ1-6; the D gene is possibly TRBD1 (5 bases). Germline values: CDR1 LGHNA, CDR2 YSLEER. Trimming cost V 1 base and J 0 bases, with 13 bases left between them. The CDR3 sequence is 18 residues long.

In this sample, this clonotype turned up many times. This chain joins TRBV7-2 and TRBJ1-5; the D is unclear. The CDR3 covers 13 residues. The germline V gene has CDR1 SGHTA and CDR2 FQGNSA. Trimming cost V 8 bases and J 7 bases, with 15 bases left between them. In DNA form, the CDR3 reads TGTGCCAGCGGCCTTACGTTGAGGCAGCCCCAGCATTTT. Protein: CASGLTLRQPQHF.

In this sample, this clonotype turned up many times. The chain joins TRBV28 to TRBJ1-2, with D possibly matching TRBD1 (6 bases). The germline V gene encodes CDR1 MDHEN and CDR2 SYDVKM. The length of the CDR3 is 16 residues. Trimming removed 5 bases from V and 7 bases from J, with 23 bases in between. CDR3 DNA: TGTGCCAGCAGTACCCCAAAACAGGGTCTGGCGACTGGCTACACCTTC. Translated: CASSTPKQGLATGYTF.

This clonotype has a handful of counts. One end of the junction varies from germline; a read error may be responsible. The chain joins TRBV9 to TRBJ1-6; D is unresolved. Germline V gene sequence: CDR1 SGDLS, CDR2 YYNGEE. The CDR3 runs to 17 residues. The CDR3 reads CASSVGHPTSNNSPLHF. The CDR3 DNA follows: TGTGCCAGCAGCGTAGGACACCCCACCTCCAATAATTCACCCCTCCACTTT. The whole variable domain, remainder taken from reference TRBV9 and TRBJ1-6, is DSGVTQTPKHLITATGQRVTLRCSPRSGDLSVYWYQQSLDQGLQFLIQYYNGEERAKGNILERFSAQQFPDLHSELNLSSLELGDSALYFCASSVGHPTSNNSPLHFGNGTRLTVT.

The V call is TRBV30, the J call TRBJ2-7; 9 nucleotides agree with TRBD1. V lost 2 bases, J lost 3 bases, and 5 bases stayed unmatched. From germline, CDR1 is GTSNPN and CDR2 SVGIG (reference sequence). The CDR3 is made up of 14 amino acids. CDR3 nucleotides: TGTGCCTGGAGTTCCGGGACAGGGTACTACGAGCAGTACTTC. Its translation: CAWSSGTGYYEQYF. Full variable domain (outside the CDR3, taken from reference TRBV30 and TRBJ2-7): SQTIHQWPATLVQPVGSPLSLECTVEGTSNPNLYWYRQAAGRGLQLLFYSVGIGQISSEVPQNLSASRPQDRQFILSSKKLLLSDSGFYLCAWSSGTGYYEQYFGPGTRLTVT.

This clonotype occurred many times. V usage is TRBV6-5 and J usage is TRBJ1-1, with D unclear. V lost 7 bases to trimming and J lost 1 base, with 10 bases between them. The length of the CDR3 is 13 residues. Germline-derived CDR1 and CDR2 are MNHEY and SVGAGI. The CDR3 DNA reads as TGTGCCAGCACTTTTGGAGGGAACACTGAAGCTTTCTTT. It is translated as CASTFGGNTEAFF.